What follows are 17 T cell receptor beta chains derived from one specimen sequenced in a study of post-analysis software for immune sequencing data. Overall study findings and caveats: Four or five TRBV segments occurring more often in patients than controls included TRBV5-6, TRBV5-1 and TRBV20-1.

These receptors have no identified antigens. Unique molecular identifiers were carried by the TCR beta cDNA libraries. TCRdb ran MiXCR on the PCR reads and lists one entry per CDR3 protein. Of a few hundred thousand distinct CDR3 sequences in the sample, roughly 36% were seen once. The sample consisted of blood. These receptors were obtained from a girl aged 10-17 years with multiple sclerosis.

This clonotype was picked up a small number of times. The chain joins TRBV7-9 to TRBJ2-1, with 9 bases identical to TRBD1. The CDR3 is made up of 15 amino acids. Looked up from germline, CDR1 is SEHNR and CDR2 is FQNEAQ (reference sequence). J lost 6 bases, V lost 5 bases, and 8 bases had no gene match. The CDR3 region has the DNA TGTGCCAGCAGCCCCGGACAGGGGAGGATCAATGAGCAGTTCTTC. Its protein is CASSPGQGRINEQFF.

This clonotype was recorded many times. The chain uses TRBV4-3 and TRBJ2-7; D tentatively reads TRBD1 or TRBD2 (5 bases each). V was shortened by 0 bases and J by 2 bases, with 11 bases between the two germline ends. The germline gives CDR1 LGHNA, CDR2 YSLEER. The CDR3 is 15 residues long. This CDR3 is CASSQEGTLTYEQYF. The CDR3 DNA reads as TGCGCCAGCAGCCAAGAAGGGACCTTGACCTACGAGCAGTACTTC.

The rearrangement links TRBV3-1 to TRBJ2-1; weak D call: TRBD2 (6 bases). CDR1 is LGHDT, CDR2 YNNKEL, per germline (reference sequence). The CDR3 length is 16 residues. Trimming took off 4 bases at V and 7 bases at J, with 20 bases between the two ends. The CDR3 bases are TGTGCCAGCAGCCCAGAGAGGGGACTCCGACCAAATGAGCAGTTCTTC. Its translation is CASSPERGLRPNEQFF.

In its sample, this clonotype was seen a few times. The chain recombines TRBV20-1 with TRBJ1-5; D possibly corresponds to TRBD1 (6 bases). V shed 3 bases and J shed 1 base, with 16 bases lying between them. There are 16 residues in the CDR3. Germline values: CDR1 DFQATT, CDR2 SNEGSKA (reference sequence). This CDR3 is CSASDWGATSNQPQHF. CDR3 DNA sequence: TGCAGTGCTAGCGATTGGGGGGCGACGAGCAATCAGCCCCAGCATTTT.

The V gene is TRBV12-3 or TRBV12-4, the J gene TRBJ1-2, with 8 nucleotides matching TRBD1. V gave up 4 bases and J gave up 4 bases; unmatched junction bases: 8. The CDR3 runs to 15 residues. The CDR3 loop is CASSSPGTGSYGYTF. CDR3 bases: TGTGCCAGCAGTTCCCCCGGGACAGGCTCCTATGGCTACACCTTC.

This clonotype was seen more than once but under ten times. This chain connects TRBV11-2 to TRBJ2-7; the match to TRBD1 covers 7 bases. The CDR3 runs to 17 residues. V lost 4 bases to trimming and J lost 0 bases; unmatched junction nucleotides: 12. Germline loops: CDR1 SGHAT, CDR2 FQNNGV. The CDR3 DNA reads TGTGCCAGCAGCTCTGTTTGGCTACAGGGGTCCTCCTACGAGCAGTACTTC. Amino acids: CASSSVWLQGSSYEQYF.

The chain combines TRBV7-8 with TRBJ2-7, with D perhaps matching TRBD1 (6 bases). This CDR3 spans 17 amino acids. Germline CDR1 SGHVS, CDR2 FQNEAQ. The V end lost 4 bases, the J end lost 2 bases, and 21 bases lay between the germline ends. This chain's CDR3 is CASSSMGWGNRAYEQYF. The CDR3 DNA reads TGTGCCAGCAGCTCCATGGGATGGGGGAACAGGGCCTACGAGCAGTACTTC.

V usage is TRBV4-1 and J usage is TRBJ1-5; D gene uncertain. The CDR3 runs to 13 residues. Germline V lookup: CDR1 MGHRA, CDR2 YSYEKL. V lost 4 bases to trimming and J lost 3 bases, with 7 bases between them. The CDR3 DNA reads TGCGCCAGCAGCCCCATGTACAATCAGCCCCAGCATTTT. Protein product: CASSPMYNQPQHF.

This clonotype showed up just a few times. V gene TRBV5-6 combines with J gene TRBJ1-1, with 7 bases that match TRBD1. The CDR3 runs to 19 residues. Per germline, CDR1 SGHDT and CDR2 YYEEEE. The ends lost 0 bases at V and 1 base at J; junction bases unmatched: 15. For the CDR3, the DNA is TGTGCCAGCAGCTTGGCCGGGGGAGGAGGGGGCGGCAGGAACACTGAAGCTTTCTTT. This codes for CASSLAGGGGGGRNTEAFF.

Only a few counts were recorded for this clonotype. The chain is built from TRBV29-1 and TRBJ2-7; 8 bases align to TRBD1. From germline, CDR1 is SQVTM and CDR2 ANQGSEA. The CDR3 runs to 14 residues. The V and J ends lost 7 bases and 0 bases, in that order; junction bases with no gene match: 8. CDR3: CSARDRLDSYEQYF. The CDR3 bases are TGCAGCGCACGGGACAGGTTGGACTCCTACGAGCAGTACTTC.

There are a few counts of this clonotype. V gene TRBV7-8 combines with J gene TRBJ2-7; D may correspond to TRBD1 or TRBD2 (5 bases each). CDR1 SGHVS and CDR2 FQNEAQ come from the germline V gene. The length of the CDR3 is 15 residues. The V end lost 3 bases, the J end lost 3 bases, and 15 bases lay between the germline ends. The CDR3 DNA sequence: TGTGCCAGCAGCTTGCGCGTCACTGGGGGCTACGAGCAGTACTTC. Translated, it gives CASSLRVTGGYEQYF. Full variable domain (remainder filled in from reference TRBV7-8 and TRBJ2-7): GAGVSQSPRYKVAKRGQDVALRCDPISGHVSLFWYQQALGQGPEFLTYFQNEAQLDKSGLPSDRFFAERPEGSVSTLKIQRTQQEDSAVYLCASSLRVTGGYEQYFGPGTRLTVT.

This chain links TRBV20-1 with TRBJ1-2; 8 bases map to TRBD1. CDR1 is DFQATT and CDR2 is SNEGSKA in the germline V gene (reference sequence). This CDR3 has 15 residues. V lost 7 bases to trimming and J lost 7 bases; unmatched junction nucleotides: 17. CDR3 in amino acids: CSDSVRTGRYGGYTF. The CDR3 DNA reads as TGCAGTGATAGCGTTCGGACAGGGAGATATGGTGGCTACACCTTC.

This clonotype was seen a few times. J is TRBJ2-7 and V is TRBV7-2; 7 nucleotides line up with TRBD2. V gave up 7 bases and J gave up 0 bases; unmatched junction bases: 12. The CDR3 runs to 16 residues. Germline CDR1 and CDR2: SGHTA and FQGNSA. The CDR3 DNA sequence: TGTGCCAGCACCCTTGGGAGGGGCGGGAGCTCCTACGAGCAGTACTTC. This encodes CASTLGRGGSSYEQYF.

There are a few counts of this clonotype. The chain employs TRBV6-5 and TRBJ2-5; 9 positions agree with TRBD2. This CDR3 contains 15 residues. J was trimmed by 7 bases and V by 0 bases; bases with no gene match: 6. Germline CDR1 is MNHEY and CDR2 is SVGAGI. DNA for the CDR3: TGTGCCAGCAGTTACTCGACTAGCGGCTCGGGGACCCAGTACTTC. This gives the protein CASSYSTSGSGTQYF.

This clonotype was picked up a small number of times. V is TRBV6-1 and J is TRBJ2-1; 9 bases agree with TRBD2. The germline gives CDR1 MNHNS, CDR2 SASEGT. V was pared by 6 bases and J by 0 bases, with 15 bases of the junction left unmatched. This CDR3 has 19 residues. The CDR3 DNA sequence: TGTGCCAGCAGCCCATCTGGCGGGGGGGCCTGGGACTCCTACAATGAGCAGTTCTTC. This encodes CASSPSGGGAWDSYNEQFF.

V gene TRBV12-3 or TRBV12-4 combines with J gene TRBJ1-1; D gene ambiguous. The CDR3 consists of 15 residues. V gave up 6 bases and J gave up 5 bases, with 19 bases separating them. In nucleotides, the CDR3 is TGTGCCAGCAGCTCCTACGCGACGGGCTGGACTGAAGCTTTCTTT. This encodes CASSSYATGWTEAFF.

This rearrangement joins TRBV7-9 to TRBJ1-1; D unclear. The germline CDR1 and CDR2 sequences are SEHNR and FQNEAQ (reference sequence). V lost 3 bases and J lost 4, with 12 bases in between. The length of the CDR3 is 14 residues. CDR3 in amino acids: CASSFSLSGTEAFF. The CDR3 DNA follows: TGTGCCAGCAGCTTCTCTTTGAGTGGCACTGAAGCTTTCTTT. Drawing the rest from reference TRBV7-9 and TRBJ1-1, the complete variable domain is DTGVSQNPRHKITKRGQNVTFRCDPISEHNRLYWYRQTLGQGPEFLTYFQNEAQLEKSRLLSDRFSAERPKGSFSTLEIQRTEQGDSAMYLCASSFSLSGTEAFFGQGTRLTVV.